The TCR beta chain under discussion was sequenced for a study of blood T cell repertoires in COVID-19. Participant ages covered roughly 18 to 89 years across 24 US areas. The V end lost 5 bases, the J end lost 7 bases, and 11 bases lay between the germline ends. Germline V gene data show CDR1 as MGHRA and CDR2 as YSYEKL. This CDR3 comprises 12 residues. TCRdb keeps only in-frame clones here, not all; method: immunoSEQ multiplex PCR. This table has roughly 130,000 clones, 80% to 90% appearing once. The TCR comes from a woman aged 45-60 years who had recovered from COVID-19. This sequence joins TRBV4-1 and TRBJ1-1; tentatively, D is TRBD1 (6 bases). Sequenced input: PBMCs or T cells enriched from blood (not recorded which). This CDR3 reads CASSGTIYEAFF. CDR3 DNA sequence: TGCGCCAGCAGCGGGACAATATATGAAGCTTTCTTT.